This T cell receptor beta chain is from a study of shared clonotypes between healthy human individuals. Findings of the study overall: Naive CD4 clonotype sharing across a few donors was 5% to 6%. Larger estimated richness was generally seen in naive subsets than in memory subsets.

Concerning this clone: Antigen unknown.

Profiled with immunoSEQ multiplex PCR; TCRdb holds only in-frame clones, not every one. This sample has some 2.3 million clones; more than 85% occur once, and the top ten carry under 0.45%. The length of the CDR3 is 16 residues. CD45RA+ naive and CD45RA-negative memory subsets were separated from CD4+ cells. The sample taken for sequencing was naive CD4+ T cells from PBMCs. Subset meaning: CD45RA+ positively selected. This chain links TRBV7-5 with TRBJ2-1; TRBD1 is taken as the D call from the table, unchecked against the DNA. TRBV7-5 is marked as a pseudogene. This clonotype was obtained from a man between 18 and 29 years old in good health. Some clones in this sample may be carry-over from other donors' samples. The CDR3, as DNA: TGTGCCAGAAGCTTACCTTTGGGGACAGTAAACAATGAGCAGTTCTTC. This encodes CARSLPLGTVNNEQFF.